Reported below is one T cell receptor (beta chain). The CDR3 extends over 15 amino acids. V shed 4 bases and J shed 0 bases, with 12 bases lying between them. The germline V gene encodes CDR1 MGHRA and CDR2 YSYEKL. Measured with immunoSEQ multiplex PCR; TCRdb has only the in-frame clones, and not every one. The data contain about 140,000 clones, under 95% of them singletons. This sample was included in a study of control samples from healthy donors and cancer patients. The source material was blood. The V call is TRBV4-1, the J call TRBJ1-1; D is possibly TRBD1 (6 bases). The sequence was collected from a man aged 40-50 years in good health. The CDR3 reads CASSRAGAMNTEAFF. The CDR3, as DNA: TGCGCCAGCAGCCGAGCAGGGGCCATGAACACTGAAGCTTTCTTT.